This T cell receptor beta chain appears in the sequencing data of a study of blood T cell repertoires in COVID-19. This clone turned up a few times. Generated by immunoSEQ multiplex PCR, the TCRdb table keeps only in-frame clones and is missing some. Seen here are hundreds of thousands of clones, approximately 91% observed once, and the top ten hold approximately 9.4%. Clinical history as reported by participants underpinned cohort assignment. Looked up from germline, CDR1 is SGHNT and CDR2 is YENEEA. This CDR3 is built from 16 residues. J was trimmed by 7 bases and V by 5 bases; bases with no gene match: 10.

The TCR comes from a woman between 40 and 50 years old who had recovered from COVID-19. Sequences were obtained from PBMCs or T cells enriched from blood (not recorded which). The chain recombines TRBV11-3 with TRBJ1-6; 8 positions match TRBD1. As DNA, the CDR3 is TGTGCCAGCAGCCTGCGGACAGGGCGGGGGAATTCACCCCTCCACTTT. The encoded protein is CASSLRTGRGNSPLHF.